This is a list of T cell receptor beta chains from one sample in a study of naive and memory T cell subsets. TCRdb reprocessed the UMI-ligation and nested PCR reads via MiXCR and lists one record per CDR3 protein. The profile shows around 29,000 distinct CDR3 sequences, about a fifth of them singletons. Sequenced sample: effector memory CD4+ T cells from blood. These receptors were collected from a human donor in good health. Both conserved end residues are part of each CDR3. The order of the fields is V gene, D gene, clone size, J gene, CDR3 protein, CDR3 DNA. The D gene is left open where the match is weak. The size field is filled for only some rows; it gives once, few, many or a size class.

>TRBV14|-|-|TRBJ2-3
CASSQREAGGQYF
TGTGCCAGCAGCCAACGAGAGGCCGGGGGGCAGTATTTT
>TRBV28|-|medium-sized|TRBJ2-6
CASKGPGANVLTF
TGTGCCAGCAAGGGCCCCGGGGCCAACGTCCTGACTTTC
>TRBV6-5|TRBD2|-|TRBJ2-1
CASSRGLEVSNEQFF
TGTGCCAGCAGTCGCGGACTAGAAGTATCAAATGAGCAGTTCTTC
>TRBV29-1|TRBD1|many|TRBJ1-2
CSVDQGVRSGYTF
TGCAGCGTCGATCAGGGGGTCCGTAGCGGCTACACCTTC
>TRBV5-5|-|-|TRBJ2-7
CASSLSGAYEQYF
TGTGCCAGCAGCTTATCGGGCGCCTACGAGCAGTACTTC
>TRBV6-5|-|large|TRBJ1-2
CASSYLPVKLYGYTF
TGTGCCAGCAGTTACCTTCCAGTAAAGCTCTATGGCTACACCTTC
>TRBV12-3/TRBV12-4|-|-|TRBJ2-3
CASSNWEDTQYF
TGTGCCAGCAGCAACTGGGAGGATACGCAGTATTTT
>TRBV6-5|-|-|TRBJ1-2
CASSFAGSYGYTF
TGTGCCAGCAGTTTTGCTGGGTCCTATGGCTACACCTTC
>TRBV5-1|-|-|TRBJ2-1
CASSRLWPRTSSYNEQFF
TGCGCCAGCAGCCGCTTATGGCCCCGTACAAGCTCCTACAATGAGCAGTTCTTC
>TRBV20-1|-|medium-sized|TRBJ1-6
CSAQALGFYNSPLHF
TGCAGTGCTCAGGCACTCGGATTCTATAATTCACCCCTCCACTTT
>TRBV28|-|medium-sized|TRBJ2-2
CASSRGLLVASTGELFF
TGTGCCAGCAGTCGAGGGCTGCTGGTAGCGTCGACCGGGGAGCTGTTTTTT
>TRBV12-3/TRBV12-4|-|many|TRBJ2-7
CASRGLSSYEQYF
TGTGCCAGCAGGGGACTTAGCTCCTACGAGCAGTACTTC
>TRBV5-1|TRBD2|few|TRBJ2-5
CASSLGLAGPTETQYF
TGCGCCAGCAGCTTGGGACTAGCGGGACCTACAGAGACCCAGTACTTC
>TRBV6-6|TRBD1|few|TRBJ1-1
CVTGVGDTEAFF
TGTGTTACAGGGGTAGGGGACACTGAAGCTTTCTTT
>TRBV19|TRBD1|-|TRBJ1-4
CASSTRQGKNEKLFF
TGTGCCAGTAGTACGCGACAGGGAAAGAATGAAAAACTGTTTTTT
>TRBV5-1|TRBD1|-|TRBJ1-2
CASRTGQGYGYTF
TGCGCCAGCAGAACAGGACAGGGGTATGGCTACACCTTC
>TRBV28|TRBD1|many|TRBJ1-4
CASSPRGPTTNEKLFF
TGTGCCAGCAGTCCCAGGGGGCCTACAACTAATGAAAAACTGTTTTTT
>TRBV20-1|TRBD2|-|TRBJ2-7
CSATLGLAGVGNPYEQYF
TGCAGTGCTACCCTCGGGCTAGCGGGAGTAGGAAACCCCTACGAGCAGTACTTC
>TRBV29-1|TRBD1|-|TRBJ1-2
CSAIPGAGGNYGYTF
TGCAGCGCAATACCGGGGGCAGGGGGCAACTATGGCTACACCTTC
>TRBV6-1|-|many|TRBJ1-5
CASSVGTPDQPQHF
TGTGCCAGCAGTGTCGGGACTCCCGATCAGCCCCAGCATTTT
>TRBV28|-|-|TRBJ2-7
CASSSQDARPPPYEQYF
TGTGCCAGCAGCTCCCAAGACGCGCGGCCCCCTCCCTACGAGCAGTACTTC
>TRBV6-1|-|few|TRBJ1-5
CASSESGSGWSNQPQHF
TGTGCCAGCAGTGAATCCGGTTCCGGATGGAGCAATCAGCCCCAGCATTTT
>TRBV20-1|TRBD2|few|TRBJ2-7
CSASSGLAGEAGYEQYF
TGCAGTGCTAGTTCGGGACTAGCGGGAGAAGCGGGGTACGAGCAGTACTTC
>TRBV29-1|-|few|TRBJ1-1
CSVGRDEAFF
TGCAGCGTGGGTCGTGATGAAGCTTTCTTT
>TRBV28|-|-|TRBJ2-7
CASSLVSPAEQYF
TGTGCCAGCAGTTTAGTCTCCCCCGCCGAGCAGTACTTC
>TRBV25-1|TRBD1|many|TRBJ1-6
CASHGQGGNSPLHF
TGTGCCAGCCATGGACAGGGAGGAAATTCACCCCTCCACTTT
>TRBV6-6|TRBD1|medium-sized|TRBJ1-2
CASTQTGSLYGYTF
TGTGCCAGCACCCAGACAGGGAGCCTTTATGGCTACACCTTC
>TRBV6-2/TRBV6-3|-|-|TRBJ2-2
CASRGQAGELFF
TGTGCCAGCAGGGGACAAGCCGGGGAGCTGTTTTTT
>TRBV20-1|TRBD1|medium-sized|TRBJ1-4
CSARQGAGEKLFF
TGCAGTGCTCGACAGGGGGCAGGTGAAAAACTGTTTTTT
>TRBV3-1|TRBD2|-|TRBJ2-7
CASSQGLAGPYEQYF
TGTGCCAGCAGCCAAGGACTAGCGGGACCCTACGAGCAGTACTTC